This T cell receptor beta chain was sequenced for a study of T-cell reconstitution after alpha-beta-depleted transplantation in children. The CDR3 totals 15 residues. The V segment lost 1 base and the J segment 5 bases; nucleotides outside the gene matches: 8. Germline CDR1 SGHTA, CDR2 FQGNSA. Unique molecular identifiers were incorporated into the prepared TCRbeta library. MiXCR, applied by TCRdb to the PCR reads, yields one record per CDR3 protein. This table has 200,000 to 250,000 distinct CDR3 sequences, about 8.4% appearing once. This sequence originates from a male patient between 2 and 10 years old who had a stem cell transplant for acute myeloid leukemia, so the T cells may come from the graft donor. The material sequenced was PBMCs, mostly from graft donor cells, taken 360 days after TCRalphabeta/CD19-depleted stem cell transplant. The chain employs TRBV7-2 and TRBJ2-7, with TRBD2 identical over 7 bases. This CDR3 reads CASSLVAGARNEQYF. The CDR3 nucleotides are TGTGCCAGCAGCTTAGTGGCGGGAGCGAGAAACGAGCAGTACTTC.